Each of the 27 T cell receptor beta chains below was sequenced from the same sample in a study of cytomegalovirus exposure and HLA in healthy donors. The PCR was carried out with 60 Vbeta primers and 13 Jbeta primers. Generated by immunoSEQ multiplex PCR, the TCRdb table keeps only in-frame clones and is missing some. The data contain approximately 240,000 clones, about 89% of them singletons. The sequencing sample was made of PBMCs. All receptors come from a woman younger than 30 in good health and CMV-seronegative.

This clone was seen just once. The rearrangement links TRBV13 to TRBJ2-5; a possible D gene is TRBD1 (5 bases). This CDR3 contains 15 residues. V was trimmed by 3 bases and J by 3 bases, leaving 14 bases between them. The germline V gene has CDR1 PRHDT and CDR2 FYEKMQ (reference sequence). The DNA for the CDR3 is TGTGCCAGCAGCTTGCGACAGATCCCCAAAGAGACCCAGTACTTC. It is translated as CASSLRQIPKETQYF.

In this sample, this clone turned up once. The chain combines TRBV9 with TRBJ2-1, with 8 bases identical to TRBD2. Germline V gene lookup returns CDR1 SGDLS and CDR2 YYNGEE. The V and J ends lost 3 bases and 3 bases, in that order; junction bases with no gene match: 14. The CDR3 is 18 residues long. The CDR3 region is CASSETLLGGRHYNEQFF. CDR3 bases: TGTGCCAGCAGCGAAACCCTTCTGGGCGGGAGGCACTACAATGAGCAGTTCTTC.

V is TRBV13 and J is TRBJ2-7, with D tentatively TRBD2 (6 bases). V lost 2 bases and J 5 bases, leaving 16 bases between the germline ends. This CDR3 region has 15 residues. Germline CDR1 PRHDT, CDR2 FYEKMQ (reference sequence). CDR3 nucleotide sequence: TGTGCCAGCAGCTTAAAAAGGACTACTGTCAACGAGCAGTACTTC. This codes for CASSLKRTTVNEQYF.

This sequence joins TRBV15 and TRBJ2-3; D unclear. Trimming pared 3 bases from V and 2 bases from J, leaving 15 bases between. Germline V CDR1 and CDR2: LNHNV, YYDKDF (reference sequence). The CDR3 runs 16 residues. CDR3 DNA sequence: TGTGCCACCAGCAGTGGTCCCTTACCACACACAGATACGCAGTATTTT. Amino acid sequence: CATSSGPLPHTDTQYF.

The CDR3 coding sequence is TGTGCCACCAGCAGAGATCTAGACAGGGGCTATGGCTACACCTTC. This encodes CATSRDLDRGYGYTF. The genes are TRBV15 and TRBJ1-2, with TRBD1 matching over 8 bases. The junction had 4 bases not matched to a gene; V was cut back by 0 bases and J by 4 bases. The germline CDR1 and CDR2 sequences are LNHNV and YYDKDF (reference sequence). The CDR3 is made up of 15 amino acids.

The chain links TRBV25-1 to TRBJ2-1; D gene ambiguous. The germline CDR1 and CDR2 sequences are MGHDK and SYGVNS. The CDR3 is made up of 15 amino acids. V lost 1 base and J 7 bases, leaving 14 bases between the germline ends. In DNA form, the CDR3 reads TGTGCCAGCAGTGAATTTTTCCGGTTGAGGAATGAGCAGTTCTTC. Protein product: CASSEFFRLRNEQFF.

The CDR3 DNA sequence: TGTGCCAGCAGCTTTGGGGGCCTTCGCCTGGGAAGCTACGAGCAGTACTTC. The encoded protein is CASSFGGLRLGSYEQYF. The chain has TRBV7-9 and TRBJ2-7; D may be TRBD1 (6 bases). The CDR3 loop spans 17 amino acids. Germline assignment: CDR1 SEHNR and CDR2 FQNEAQ (reference sequence). V was shortened by 3 bases and J by 3 bases, with 21 bases between the two germline ends.

V gene TRBV9 combines with J gene TRBJ2-1, with 9 bases matching TRBD2. V lost 1 base and J lost 8; bases outside the gene matches: 7. This CDR3 has 15 amino acids. Germline-derived CDR1 and CDR2 are SGDLS and YYNGEE. The CDR3 bases are TGTGCCAGCAGCGTAATTAGCGGGAGCGCCTATGAGCAGTTCTTC. Translated: CASSVISGSAYEQFF.

The chain uses TRBV7-6 and TRBJ2-2; 7 bases map to TRBD2. The germline V gene encodes CDR1 SGHVS and CDR2 FNYEAQ. After removal of 1 base from V and 4 bases from J, the junction contained 6 bases not matched to a gene. The CDR3 spans 16 residues. DNA for the CDR3: TGTGCCAGCAGCTTAGAGGGAGGGATTTTCACCGGGGAGCTGTTTTTT. It is translated as CASSLEGGIFTGELFF.

This clone was seen a handful of times. CDR3 amino acids: CASRLQGIQYQPQHF. In nucleotides, the CDR3 is TGTGCCAGCAGACTCCAGGGAATTCAGTATCAGCCCCAGCATTTT. The chain recombines TRBV9 with TRBJ1-5; tentatively, D is TRBD1 (5 bases). Germline V CDR1 and CDR2: SGDLS, YYNGEE. V gave up 5 bases and J gave up 5 bases, with 17 bases separating them. CDR3 size: 15 residues.

The chain is built from TRBV4-2 and TRBJ2-5, with 8 nucleotides matching TRBD2. CDR1 and CDR2 (germline): LGHNA, YNFKEQ. The CDR3 has 15 amino acids. Trimming took 1 base from V and 1 from J; bases not matched to a gene: 2. The CDR3 spells CASSQALAVQETQYF. In nucleotides, the CDR3 is TGTGCCAGCAGCCAAGCACTAGCGGTCCAAGAGACCCAGTACTTC.

This chain uses TRBV11-2 with TRBJ2-7; 9 bases align to TRBD2. The ends lost 1 base at V and 0 bases at J; junction bases unmatched: 1. Germline values: CDR1 SGHAT, CDR2 FQNNGV. The CDR3 length is 15 residues. The CDR3 bases are TGTGCCAGCAGCTTAGTTAGCGGGAGCTCCTACGAGCAGTACTTC. Protein sequence: CASSLVSGSSYEQYF.

The chain is built from TRBV30 and TRBJ2-1; tentative D call: TRBD1 (6 bases). The CDR3 has 15 residues. Germline V CDR1 and CDR2: GTSNPN, SVGIG (reference sequence). V was shortened by 0 bases and J by 0 bases, with 9 bases between the two germline ends. The CDR3, as DNA: TGTGCCTGGAGTGTAGGACAGAGCTCCTACAATGAGCAGTTCTTC. It encodes CAWSVGQSSYNEQFF.

The rearrangement links TRBV7-9 to TRBJ2-7, with a tentative D call TRBD1 (6 bases). The CDR3 covers 16 residues. CDR1 and CDR2 from the germline V gene are SEHNR and FQNEAQ (reference sequence). The V and J ends lost 5 bases and 5 bases respectively, with 22 bases between them. CDR3 sequence reads: CASSPRDGTSNHEQYF. CDR3 sequence (DNA): TGTGCCAGCAGCCCCCGCGACGGGACATCAAACCACGAGCAGTACTTC.

V usage is TRBV27 and J usage is TRBJ2-3; 10 bases are shared with TRBD1. With V trimmed by 6 bases and J by 6 bases, 12 bases remained unmatched. Germline lookup yields CDR1 MNHEY and CDR2 SMNVEV (reference sequence). CDR3 length: 16 residues. The CDR3 spells CASSTIGDRGLDTQYF. CDR3 DNA sequence: TGTGCCAGCAGCACCATCGGGGACAGGGGTTTGGATACGCAGTATTTT.

This clone was counted between two and nine times. The chain employs TRBV19 and TRBJ1-4; D is perhaps TRBD1 (6 bases). CDR3 length: 14 residues. Germline loops: CDR1 LNHDA, CDR2 SQIVND (reference sequence). Trimming cost V 7 bases and J 4 bases, with 13 bases left between them. The CDR3: CASTDRSSNEKLFF. As DNA, the CDR3 is TGTGCCAGTACCGACAGGTCAAGTAATGAAAAACTGTTTTTT.

In this sample, this clone turned up once. The chain links TRBV19 to TRBJ2-5, with 11 positions matching TRBD2. Looked up from germline, CDR1 is LNHDA and CDR2 is SQIVND (reference sequence). V dropped 6 bases and J dropped 0; count of bases not matched to a gene: 15. CDR3 length: 19 amino acids. Here the CDR3 reads CASRMGLAATEPNQETQYF. CDR3 DNA sequence: TGTGCCAGTAGAATGGGACTAGCGGCAACAGAACCCAACCAAGAGACCCAGTACTTC.

On this clone: The identical CDR3 is also encoded by other nucleotide sequences in the sample. V gene TRBV29-1 combines with J gene TRBJ2-3; D not resolved. The CDR3 is 11 amino acids. Trimming cost V 6 bases and J 1 base, with 5 bases left between them. Germline V CDR1 and CDR2: SQVTM, ANQGSEA. CDR3 sequence (DNA): TGCAGCGTCCGGGGCACAGATACGCAGTATTTT. It is translated as CSVRGTDTQYF.

This chain uses TRBV7-3 with TRBJ2-5; 7 bases align to TRBD2. V was clipped by 5 bases and J by 2 bases; unmatched bases: 11. Germline values: CDR1 SGHTA, CDR2 FQGTGA. This CDR3 has 16 amino acids. The CDR3, as DNA: TGTGCCAGCAGCCCAAGGTCTAGCGGCCAACAAGAGACCCAGTACTTC. It codes for CASSPRSSGQQETQYF. Combining the CDR3 with reference TRBV7-3 and TRBJ2-5 gives the whole variable domain GAGVSQTPSNKVTEKGKYVELRCDPISGHTALYWYRQSLGQGPEFLIYFQGTGAADDSGLPNDRFFAVRPEGSVSTLKIQRTERGDSAVYLCASSPRSSGQQETQYFGPGTRLLVL.

The chain carries TRBV15 and TRBJ2-3; D is perhaps TRBD2 (6 bases). The CDR3 consists of 16 residues. The ends were cut back, 0 bases at V and 4 bases at J, with 14 bases in the middle. Germline lookup yields CDR1 LNHNV and CDR2 YYDKDF (reference sequence). As DNA, the CDR3 is TGTGCCACCAGCAGAGAAATTGGTGGCGGGGCAGATACGCAGTATTTT. Its translation: CATSREIGGGADTQYF.

V is TRBV19 and J is TRBJ1-5; D is perhaps TRBD1 (6 bases). Per germline, CDR1 LNHDA and CDR2 SQIVND (reference sequence). With 5 bases removed from V and 2 bases from J, the gap between germline ends came to 13 bases. This CDR3 is built from 15 residues. CDR3 protein: CASSLQGEGNQPQHF. The CDR3 DNA sequence: TGTGCCAGTAGTCTACAGGGAGAGGGCAATCAGCCCCAGCATTTT. Drawing the rest from reference TRBV19 and TRBJ1-5, the complete variable domain is DGGITQSPKYLFRKEGQNVTLSCEQNLNHDAMYWYRQDPGQGLRLIYYSQIVNDFQKGDIAEGYSVSREKKESFPLTVTSAQKNPTAFYLCASSLQGEGNQPQHFGDGTRLSIL.

This chain links TRBV6-4 with TRBJ2-1; TRBD2 agrees at 7 bases. The CDR3 consists of 16 residues. The germline CDR1 and CDR2 sequences are MRHNA and SNTAGT. With 2 bases clipped from V and 3 bases from J, the junction kept 7 bases outside the gene matches. The CDR3 bases are TGTGCCAGCAGTGACGAGGGCGGGGGAGTCTACAATGAGCAGTTCTTC. This codes for CASSDEGGGVYNEQFF.

This clone appeared once. The chain uses TRBV18 and TRBJ2-7, with D hard to call. CDR1 is KGHSH and CDR2 is LQKENI in the germline V gene. Trimming left V 2 bases short and J 2 bases short, with 7 bases between. CDR3 length: 13 residues. The CDR3 DNA is TGTGCCAGCTCACCAGGCCAACCCTACGAGCAGTACTTC. Its protein is CASSPGQPYEQYF.

The V and J genes are TRBV5-1 and TRBJ2-2; 7 nucleotides agree with TRBD2. This CDR3 is built from 18 residues. The trim removed 0 bases at V and 0 bases at J, leaving 8 bases unmatched. Germline-derived CDR1 and CDR2 are SGHRS and YFSETQ. The CDR3 loop reads CASSLDWSRETNTGELFF. DNA of the CDR3: TGCGCCAGCAGCTTGGATTGGTCGCGGGAGACGAACACCGGGGAGCTGTTTTTT. Full variable domain (rest looked up from reference TRBV5-1 and TRBJ2-2): KAGVTQTPRYLIKTRGQQVTLSCSPISGHRSVSWYQQTPGQGLQFLFEYFSETQRNKGNFPGRFSGRQFSNSRSEMNVSTLELGDSALYLCASSLDWSRETNTGELFFGEGSRLTVL.

This clone was picked up one time. The V gene is TRBV29-1, the J gene TRBJ2-3; 9 bases line up with TRBD1. J lost 6 bases, V lost 3 bases, and 4 bases had no gene match. The V gene's germline CDR1 is SQVTM and CDR2 ANQGSEA. The CDR3 runs to 13 residues. The CDR3, as DNA: TGCAGCGTTGACGGACAGGGGCCGGATACGCAGTATTTT. It codes for CSVDGQGPDTQYF.

The chain links TRBV12-5 to TRBJ2-1; the match to TRBD2 covers 8 bases. Per the germline V gene, CDR1 is LGHNT and CDR2 is FRNRAP. The CDR3 is made up of 15 amino acids. V trimming: 6 bases; J trimming: 7 bases; junction bases outside the gene matches: 11. DNA of the CDR3: TGTGCTAGTGGAGCCTTCGGCGGGGGGTCAAATGAGCAGTTCTTC. Translating gives CASGAFGGGSNEQFF.

The gene calls are TRBV9 and TRBJ2-7, with 7 bases fitting TRBD2. CDR1 is SGDLS, CDR2 YYNGEE, per germline. V shed 6 bases and J 3 bases; nucleotides not matched to a gene: 9. The CDR3 covers 14 residues. The CDR3 sequence is CASTPGGSGYEQYF. The DNA of the CDR3 is TGTGCCAGCACCCCCGGCGGGAGCGGCTACGAGCAGTACTTC. Looking up the rest from reference TRBV9 and TRBJ2-7 gives the full variable domain: DSGVTQTPKHLITATGQRVTLRCSPRSGDLSVYWYQQSLDQGLQFLIQYYNGEERAKGNILERFSAQQFPDLHSELNLSSLELGDSALYFCASTPGGSGYEQYFGPGTRLTVT.